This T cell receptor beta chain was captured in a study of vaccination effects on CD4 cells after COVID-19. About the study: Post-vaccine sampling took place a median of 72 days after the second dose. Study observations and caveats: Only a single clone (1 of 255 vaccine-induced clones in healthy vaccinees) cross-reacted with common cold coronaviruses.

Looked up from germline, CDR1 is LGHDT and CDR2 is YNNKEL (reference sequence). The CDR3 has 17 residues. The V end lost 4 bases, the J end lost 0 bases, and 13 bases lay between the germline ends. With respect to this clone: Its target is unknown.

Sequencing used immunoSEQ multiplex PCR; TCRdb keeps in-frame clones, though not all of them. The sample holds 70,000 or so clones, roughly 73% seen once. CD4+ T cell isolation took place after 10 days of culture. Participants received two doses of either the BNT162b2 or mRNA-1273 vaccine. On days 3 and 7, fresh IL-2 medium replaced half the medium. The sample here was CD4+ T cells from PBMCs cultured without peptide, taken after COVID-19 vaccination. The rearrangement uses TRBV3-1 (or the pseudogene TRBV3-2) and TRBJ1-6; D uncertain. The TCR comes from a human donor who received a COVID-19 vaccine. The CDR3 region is CASSRTRASSYNSPLHF. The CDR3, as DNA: TGTGCCAGCAGCCGGACCAGAGCTAGCTCCTATAATTCACCCCTCCACTTT.